This TCR beta chain is drawn from a study of blood T cell repertoires in COVID-19. The wider study: Researchers got acute and convalescent COVID-19 samples from the United States, Italy and Spain.

This CDR3 has 13 amino acids. Germline V gives CDR1 SGHRS, CDR2 YFSETQ. Trimming removed 4 bases from V and 1 base from J, with 8 bases in between. Assay used: immunoSEQ multiplex PCR; TCRdb lists only in-frame clones, some missing. The table has about 38,000 clones, about 76% seen once. The clonotype originates from a man in his sixties or seventies with COVID-19, enrolled during active disease. The chain links TRBV5-1 to TRBJ1-1; maybe TRBD1 (5 bases). Sequences were obtained from peripheral blood. The CDR3 loop reads CASSQTENTEAFF. The CDR3 region has the DNA TGCGCCAGCAGCCAGACAGAGAACACTGAAGCTTTCTTT.